The 32 T cell receptor beta chains given below trace back to one sample, sequenced in a study of Graves' ophthalmopathy and Graves' hyperthyroidism. TCR beta CDR3 regions were amplified from RNA transcripts. The first round was an RT-PCR with HTBI primers, and the second round was a multiplex PCR. TCRdb fed the multiplex PCR reads into MiXCR, producing one record per CDR3 protein. The sample consists of a few hundred thousand distinct CDR3 sequences, roughly 21% of them appearing once. What was sequenced was peripheral blood. These receptors were taken from a woman younger than 35 with stable Graves' hyperthyroidism.

At least ten counts were recorded for this clonotype. This chain uses TRBV7-3 with TRBJ2-5, with unresolved D. Looked up from germline, CDR1 is SGHTA and CDR2 is FQGTGA. V was trimmed by 5 bases and J by 0 bases, leaving 7 bases between them. This CDR3 spans 13 amino acids. The CDR3 is CASSLKDQETQYF. In DNA, the CDR3 is TGTGCCAGCAGCCTGAAGGACCAAGAGACCCAGTACTTC.

The chain has TRBV9 and TRBJ2-5; D not resolved. The germline V gene has CDR1 SGDLS and CDR2 YYNGEE. The CDR3 runs 14 residues. Trimming took off 0 bases at V and 5 bases at J, with 11 bases between the two ends. The CDR3 DNA reads TGTGCCAGCAGCGTAGAGCGCGGCGCGGAGACCCAGTACTTC. Encoded protein: CASSVERGAETQYF.

The table lists this clonotype with many counts. Since a much larger clone is just one base distant, this may be a read error. The gene calls are TRBV20-1 and TRBJ2-4; 10 bases align to TRBD1. This CDR3 has 15 amino acids. Germline CDR1 and CDR2: DFQATT and SNEGSKA (reference sequence). CDR3 in DNA: TGCAGTGCCATGACAGGGGGCCATGCCAAAAACATTAAGTACTTC. It encodes CSAMTGGHAKNIKYF.

The rearrangement links TRBV6-2 or TRBV6-3 to TRBJ2-7; TRBD2 aligns across 7 bases. CDR1 and CDR2 from the germline V gene are MNHEY and SVGEGT. There are 13 residues in the CDR3. After removal of 6 bases from V and 10 bases from J, the junction contained 12 bases not matched to a gene. The CDR3 bases are TGTGCCAGCAGACCGGGACTATCGTCCGATCAGTACTTC. Residues: CASRPGLSSDQYF.

This clonotype was detected many times. At one end, the junction sequence differs from germline, possibly due to a read error. The chain has TRBV9 and TRBJ2-5; D is unresolved. Germline CDR1 reads SGDLS; CDR2 reads YYNGEE. The CDR3 is 15 amino acids. The CDR3 here is CANSVDLSPAETQYF. The DNA for the CDR3 is TGTGCCAACAGCGTAGATCTGAGCCCGGCAGAGACCCAGTACTTC.

This clonotype was observed a handful of times. For the CDR3, the DNA is TGTGCCAGCAGTTTAAAGGCAGGGGGCGGGGGAGTGGTTGGCTACACCTTC. It specifies CASSLKAGGGGVVGYTF. The chain has TRBV12-3 or TRBV12-4 and TRBJ1-2, with 8 bases fitting TRBD1. The CDR3 contains 17 residues. The V gene end was trimmed by 2 bases and the J gene end by 7 bases; junction bases not matched to a gene: 15.

This clonotype occurred many times. The V and J genes are TRBV11-2 and TRBJ2-7; D is unresolved. The V gene lost 5 bases and the J gene lost 3 bases, with 17 bases spanning the gap. Per the germline V gene, CDR1 is SGHAT and CDR2 is FQNNGV. The CDR3 loop spans 15 amino acids. CDR3 coding DNA: TGTGCCAGCAGCGAAAACCCTGGACCAGACTACGAGCAGTACTTC. It encodes CASSENPGPDYEQYF.

The chain links TRBV27 to TRBJ2-5; no definite D call. CDR1 and CDR2 (germline): MNHEY, SMNVEV (reference sequence). CDR3 size: 14 residues. Trimming took 6 bases from V and 6 from J, leaving 17 bases between them. CDR3 DNA sequence: TGTGCCAGCAGCCTACTTGGTAGTGAAAAGACCCAGTACTTC. This gives the protein CASSLLGSEKTQYF.

This clonotype was counted ten times or more. This chain uses TRBV11-2 with TRBJ1-2; perhaps TRBD1 as D (6 bases). With 5 bases removed from V and 4 bases from J, the gap between germline ends came to 17 bases. The V gene's germline CDR1 is SGHAT and CDR2 FQNNGV. This CDR3 is built from 15 residues. The CDR3 here is CASSPTRGRGYGYTF. The CDR3 nucleotides read TGTGCCAGCAGCCCCACGAGGGGGAGGGGCTATGGCTACACCTTC.

The rearrangement uses TRBV29-1 and TRBJ1-1, with a possible D match to TRBD1 (5 bases). The CDR3 is 12 amino acids. CDR1 and CDR2 (germline): SQVTM, ANQGSEA. The ends were cut back, 4 bases at V and 7 bases at J, with 13 bases in the middle. The CDR3 DNA reads as TGCAGCGTTGGGAGGGGAGTGGTTGAAGCTTTCTTT. It codes for CSVGRGVVEAFF.

This clonotype was recorded at least ten times. This sequence joins TRBV29-1 and TRBJ2-7; D remains ambiguous. There are 13 residues in the CDR3. Deletions cut 6 bases from V and 2 bases from J, with 14 bases between. CDR1 and CDR2 from the germline V gene are SQVTM and ANQGSEA. This chain's CDR3 is CSVLIPGAYEQYF. The CDR3 DNA reads as TGCAGCGTCCTCATCCCTGGGGCCTACGAGCAGTACTTC.

This clonotype has a count of ten or more. The chain employs TRBV6-1 and TRBJ2-7; D may be TRBD1 (6 bases). Trimming left V 6 bases short and J 6 bases short, with 15 bases between. The CDR3 consists of 13 residues. Germline-derived CDR1 and CDR2 are MNHNS and SASEGT. Here the CDR3 DNA reads TGTGCCAGCAGCCCTTACCCCAGGGGCGAGCAGTACTTC. This encodes CASSPYPRGEQYF.

This clonotype has a count of ten or more. A much larger clone sits a single nucleotide away, making a read error possible. The J gene is TRBJ1-6, the V gene TRBV12-3 or TRBV12-4; D not certain. The ends were cut back, 5 bases at V and 0 bases at J, with 14 bases in the middle. CDR3 size: 17 residues. The CDR3 sequence is CASSPTDRRSYNSPLHF. The CDR3 DNA reads as TGTGCCAGCAGTCCCACGGACCGCCGCTCCTATAATTCACCCCTCCACTTT.

CDR3: CVCSHPWVGSNQPQHF. As DNA, the CDR3 is TGCGTCTGCAGCCACCCCTGGGTCGGTAGCAATCAGCCCCAGCATTTT. The chain carries TRBV4-1 and TRBJ1-5; D ambiguous. Germline CDR1 and CDR2: MGHRA and YSYEKL. This CDR3 region has 16 residues.

The chain is built from TRBV24-1 and TRBJ1-5, with D uncertain. The CDR3 loop spans 15 amino acids. Germline lookup yields CDR1 KGHDR and CDR2 SFDVKD. Trimming shortened V by 2 bases and J by 4 bases, and 11 bases separated the two germline ends. CDR3 region: CATSDSSLGNQPQHF. As DNA, the CDR3 is TGTGCCACCAGTGATTCCTCCCTGGGAAATCAGCCCCAGCATTTT.

The rearrangement uses TRBV27 and TRBJ2-2; tentative D call: TRBD1 (5 bases). CDR1 MNHEY and CDR2 SMNVEV come from the germline V gene (reference sequence). Trimming removed 0 bases from V and 3 bases from J, with 5 bases in between. This CDR3 contains 14 residues. CDR3 DNA sequence: TGTGCCAGCAGTTTATCGACAGACACCGGGGAGCTGTTTTTT. It codes for CASSLSTDTGELFF.

This clonotype turned up a few times. The chain joins TRBV7-3 to TRBJ2-2; 7 bases are shared with TRBD2. CDR1 SGHTA and CDR2 FQGTGA come from the germline V gene. V was clipped by 5 bases and J by 7 bases; unmatched bases: 7. The CDR3 extends over 14 amino acids. CDR3 DNA: TGTGCCAGCAGCCCCTTGGGGGGGGGCGGGGAGCTGTTTTTT. It specifies CASSPLGGGGELFF.

This clonotype was found many times. CDR3 DNA sequence: TGTGCCAGCAGCTACAGACGTAGTGTTAGCGAAGAGACCCAGTACTTC. Translating gives CASSYRRSVSEETQYF. This chain connects TRBV3-1 to TRBJ2-5; a possible D gene is TRBD2 (5 bases). Germline V gene lookup returns CDR1 LGHDT and CDR2 YNNKEL (reference sequence). The CDR3 runs 16 residues. Trimming cost V 5 bases and J 3 bases, with 19 bases left between them.

This clonotype occurred a few times. The DNA for the CDR3 is TGTGCCAGCAGCCAAGATTGGTCTAGCGGATCCTACGAGCAGTACTTC. As protein: CASSQDWSSGSYEQYF. V is TRBV4-2 and J is TRBJ2-7; 7 bases are a match to TRBD2. This CDR3 spans 16 amino acids. The V gene end was trimmed by 0 bases and the J gene end by 1 base; junction bases not matched to a gene: 6. Germline CDR1 and CDR2: LGHNA and YNFKEQ.

This clonotype appeared many times. The rearrangement joins TRBV6-5 to TRBJ2-5; possibly TRBD1 for D (5 bases). The V gene's germline CDR1 is MNHEY and CDR2 SVGAGI. Trimming removed 2 bases at V and 4 bases at J, with 8 bases between. This CDR3 is 13 amino acids long. The CDR3 DNA follows: TGTGCCAGCAGTTACGGGGCATTAGAGACCCAGTACTTC. Its protein is CASSYGALETQYF.

This clonotype was observed many times. The rearrangement uses TRBV19 and TRBJ1-5; 11 positions agree with TRBD1. The CDR3 consists of 19 residues. From germline, CDR1 is LNHDA and CDR2 SQIVND (reference sequence). The junction had 15 bases not matched to a gene; V was cut back by 5 bases and J by 3 bases. CDR3 amino acids: CASSPPGQGAIGSNQPQHF. The CDR3 DNA sequence: TGTGCCAGTAGTCCCCCCGGACAGGGGGCGATAGGTTCCAATCAGCCCCAGCATTTT. Combining the CDR3 with reference TRBV19 and TRBJ1-5 gives the whole variable domain DGGITQSPKYLFRKEGQNVTLSCEQNLNHDAMYWYRQDPGQGLRLIYYSQIVNDFQKGDIAEGYSVSREKKESFPLTVTSAQKNPTAFYLCASSPPGQGAIGSNQPQHFGDGTRLSIL.

This clonotype was seen at least ten times. V and J are TRBV12-3 or TRBV12-4 and TRBJ2-5, with no clear D. The CDR3 extends over 13 amino acids. V lost 5 bases and J 6 bases, leaving 13 bases between the germline ends. CDR3 sequence: CASSPPYGKTQYF. The DNA of the CDR3 is TGTGCCAGCAGTCCACCCTACGGAAAGACCCAGTACTTC.

This clonotype appeared many times. The chain is built from TRBV6-1 and TRBJ1-1, with TRBD1 identical over 8 bases. J lost 1 base, V lost 4 bases, and 5 bases had no gene match. The CDR3 sequence is 15 residues long. The germline gives CDR1 MNHNS, CDR2 SASEGT. The CDR3 coding sequence is TGTGCCAGCAGTGCAGGGACAGGCTGGAACACTGAAGCTTTCTTT. This translates into CASSAGTGWNTEAFF.

The gene calls are TRBV6-1 and TRBJ2-7, with D perhaps matching TRBD1 (6 bases). Germline lookup yields CDR1 MNHNS and CDR2 SASEGT. This CDR3 is 15 amino acids long. Between the trimmed V and J ends, which lost 5 bases and 3 bases, there was a span of 17 bases. DNA for the CDR3: TGTGCCAGCAGTCTCCAAGGGGGTATGGGCTACGAGCAGTACTTC. It translates to CASSLQGGMGYEQYF.

This clonotype was detected ten times or more. V gene TRBV6-2 or TRBV6-3 combines with J gene TRBJ2-5; 10 bases are shared with TRBD2. The V segment lost 6 bases and the J segment 5 bases; nucleotides outside the gene matches: 15. Germline CDR1 is MNHEY and CDR2 is SVGEGT. This CDR3 is 17 amino acids long. CDR3: CASRGGSGRADWETQYF. The CDR3 region has the DNA TGTGCCAGCAGGGGCGGCAGCGGGAGGGCCGATTGGGAGACCCAGTACTTC.

This clonotype has at least ten counts. The chain couples TRBV25-1 to TRBJ2-7; D is uncertain. Germline V gene data show CDR1 as MGHDK and CDR2 as SYGVNS. Trimming removed 6 bases from V and 0 bases from J, with 3 bases in between. The CDR3 length is 11 residues. CDR3 DNA sequence: TGTGCCAGCAGGAGCTCCTACGAGCAGTACTTC. It specifies CASRSSYEQYF.

This clonotype was seen repeatedly, ten times or more. The chain recombines TRBV6-1 with TRBJ2-2, with unresolved D. This CDR3 contains 14 residues. Germline V gene data show CDR1 as MNHNS and CDR2 as SASEGT. Trimming stripped 11 bases from V and 4 bases from J, with 17 bases between. Here the CDR3 reads CAVARLPGTGELFF. The CDR3 DNA follows: TGTGCCGTTGCTAGGCTCCCGGGCACCGGGGAGCTGTTTTTT.

Ten or more counts support this clonotype. This sequence joins TRBV10-1 and TRBJ2-2, with 10 positions matching TRBD2. CDR1 and CDR2 from the germline V gene are WNHNN and SYGVQD (reference sequence). J gave up 3 bases and V 4 bases, and 2 bases lay outside the gene matches. CDR3 length: 15 residues. CDR3 DNA sequence: TGCGCCAGCAGTGCGAGCGGGAGGGACACCGGGGAGCTGTTTTTT. Its translation is CASSASGRDTGELFF.

This clonotype was counted at least ten times. DNA of the CDR3: TGCAGTGCTAGAGTACTAGCGGGAGAAATCGAGCAGTACTTC. Translating gives CSARVLAGEIEQYF. V and J are TRBV20-1 and TRBJ2-7; TRBD2 matches 11 bases. Germline lookup yields CDR1 DFQATT and CDR2 SNEGSKA (reference sequence). The CDR3 runs to 14 residues. V was clipped by 1 base and J by 6 bases; unmatched bases: 5.

The sample holds many counts of this clonotype. The genes are TRBV6-1 and TRBJ1-1; D may be TRBD1 (5 bases). The CDR3 sequence is 14 residues long. The V end lost 8 bases, the J end lost 5 bases, and 18 bases lay between the germline ends. CDR1 is MNHNS, CDR2 SASEGT, per germline. The CDR3 sequence: CASLMGPFGTEAFF. CDR3 nucleotides: TGTGCCAGCCTGATGGGACCTTTTGGGACTGAAGCTTTCTTT.

The V and J genes are TRBV12-5 and TRBJ2-2; no definite D call. Trimming took 5 bases from V and 7 from J, leaving 8 bases between them. Germline loops: CDR1 LGHNT, CDR2 FRNRAP. The CDR3 spans 12 residues. The CDR3 DNA is TGTGCTAGTGGTCCGGCTGGCGGGGAGCTGTTTTTT. This gives the protein CASGPAGGELFF.

The chain is built from TRBV5-1 and TRBJ1-1; 8 nucleotides match TRBD1. V trimming: 4 bases; J trimming: 14 bases; junction bases outside the gene matches: 16. This CDR3 is 14 amino acids long. The germline gives CDR1 SGHRS, CDR2 YFSETQ. This chain's CDR3 is CASSVRADRGVKFF. DNA for the CDR3: TGCGCCAGCAGCGTACGGGCCGACAGGGGTGTGAAATTCTTT.